A single sample gave rise to the 11 T cell receptor beta chains below, sequenced in a study of post-analysis software for immune sequencing data. Researchers reported that TCR beta cDNA libraries carried unique molecular identifiers. TCRdb re-called the PCR reads with MiXCR, one entry per CDR3 protein. Of about 540,000 distinct CDR3 sequences in the sample, around a third are singletons; the top ten hold approximately 6%. Their recognized antigens are unknown. Study-wide points: Controls had lower frequencies than patients of five TRBV segments, which included TRBV5-6, TRBV5-1 and TRBV20-1.

The sample comprised blood. The receptor set was obtained from a girl aged 2-17 years with multiple sclerosis.

This clonotype was counted a single time. J is TRBJ2-7 and V is TRBV12-3 or TRBV12-4, with 10 bases aligning to TRBD2. This CDR3 comprises 17 residues. V shed 5 bases and J 2 bases; nucleotides not matched to a gene: 12. The chain's CDR3 is CASSPPAGGPGTYEQYF. CDR3 nucleotide sequence: TGTGCCAGCAGTCCCCCAGCGGGAGGGCCTGGGACCTACGAGCAGTACTTC.

This clonotype was found a few times. This chain joins TRBV20-1 and TRBJ2-3, with a weak D call TRBD2 (7 bases). The CDR3 is 16 residues long. Germline loops: CDR1 DFQATT, CDR2 SNEGSKA (reference sequence). V lost 3 bases and J 5 bases, leaving 21 bases between the germline ends. CDR3: CSARVIGGPSEDTQYF. The CDR3 region has the DNA TGCAGTGCTAGGGTTATCGGGGGGCCTTCGGAAGATACGCAGTATTTT.

This chain joins TRBV20-1 and TRBJ1-2; D gene unclear. Germline CDR1 reads DFQATT; CDR2 reads SNEGSKA (reference sequence). Between the trimmed V and J ends, which lost 6 bases and 6 bases, there was a span of 14 bases. CDR3 length equals 12 residues. CDR3 bases: TGCAGTGCCCGACCCGGACTGGATGGCTACACCTTC. This codes for CSARPGLDGYTF.

This sequence joins TRBV4-1 and TRBJ1-2; the D gene is possibly TRBD1 (6 bases). The CDR3 is 17 residues long. Trimming cost V 1 base and J 3 bases, with 18 bases left between them. Germline V CDR1 and CDR2: MGHRA, YSYEKL. The CDR3 region is CASSQGMGTGTDYGYTF. The CDR3 DNA follows: TGCGCCAGCAGCCAAGGAATGGGTACAGGGACGGACTATGGCTACACCTTC.

This chain uses TRBV7-9 with TRBJ1-4; 7 bases align to TRBD1. This CDR3 has 15 amino acids. The germline CDR1 and CDR2 sequences are SEHNR and FQNEAQ (reference sequence). J gave up 3 bases and V 5 bases, and 6 bases lay outside the gene matches. The CDR3, as DNA: TGTGCCAGCAGCATCCGACAGGGTCCTAATGAAAAACTGTTTTTT. Its translation: CASSIRQGPNEKLFF.

This clonotype was seen a few times. J is TRBJ2-1 and V is TRBV6-6; TRBD2 matches at 9 bases. Per the germline V gene, CDR1 is MNHNY and CDR2 is SVGAGI (reference sequence). Trimming cost V 8 bases and J 9 bases; bases outside gene matches: 8. The CDR3 length is 13 residues. The CDR3 is CASRDGGGVEQFF. In nucleotides, the CDR3 is TGTGCCAGCCGTGATGGCGGGGGGGTTGAGCAGTTCTTC.

This clonotype appeared a few times. J is TRBJ2-3 and V is TRBV7-3; 10 bases line up with TRBD1. The CDR3 covers 15 residues. Germline CDR1 reads SGHTA; CDR2 reads FQGTGA. The J segment lost 2 bases and the V segment lost 4 bases, leaving 3 bases of the junction unmatched. CDR3 region: CASSWGQGPTDTQYF. The CDR3 DNA follows: TGTGCCAGCAGCTGGGGACAGGGGCCCACAGATACGCAGTATTTT.

The V and J genes are TRBV5-6 and TRBJ1-5, with D tentatively TRBD1 (5 bases). Germline CDR1 and CDR2: SGHDT and YYEEEE. The CDR3 runs to 14 residues. Trimming left V 2 bases short and J 2 bases short, with 8 bases between. CDR3 loop: CASSFATGNQPQHF. As DNA, the CDR3 is TGTGCCAGCAGCTTTGCGACAGGCAATCAGCCCCAGCATTTT.

This clonotype was counted many times. The chain links TRBV20-1 to TRBJ2-7; TRBD2 agrees at 11 bases. From germline, CDR1 is DFQATT and CDR2 SNEGSKA (reference sequence). The length of the CDR3 is 14 residues. V shed 6 bases and J 3 bases; nucleotides not matched to a gene: 7. The CDR3 spells CSAPGLAASYEQYF. The CDR3, as DNA: TGCAGTGCCCCGGGACTAGCGGCAAGCTACGAGCAGTACTTC.

The rearrangement joins TRBV29-1 to TRBJ1-5; D not resolved. From germline, CDR1 is SQVTM and CDR2 ANQGSEA. The CDR3 has 13 residues. The germline V and J ends were trimmed by 4 bases and 5 bases, with 12 bases remaining between them. In nucleotides, the CDR3 is TGCAGCGTTGTTGTAGGGAGGGATCAGCCCCAGCATTTT. Translated, it gives CSVVVGRDQPQHF.

This clonotype was seen only a few times. This chain links TRBV6-1 with TRBJ2-1; 15 bases fit TRBD2. The V and J ends lost 6 bases and 2 bases, in that order; junction bases with no gene match: 11. The CDR3 contains 19 residues. Germline lookup yields CDR1 MNHNS and CDR2 SASEGT. For the CDR3, the DNA is TGTGCCAGCAGCCAGGGACTAGCGGGGGGCCTACCTACCTACAATGAGCAGTTCTTC. This sequence encodes CASSQGLAGGLPTYNEQFF.